Below, 20 T cell receptor beta chains from the same sample are listed, as sequenced in a study of PD-1 blockade in classical Hodgkin lymphoma. This table comes from immunoSEQ multiplex PCR, and its TCRdb copy is limited to in-frame clones, with some not included. The sample has tens of thousands of clones; about 90% are singletons. This sample's time point: cycle 4 day 1 (C4D1), after 6 weeks of nivolumab. Each of the patients experienced relapse following autologous stem cell transplantation, and their brentuximab vedotin exposure differed. The sequences come from peripheral blood mononuclear cells (PBMCs), collected before the fourth cycle of nivolumab. Every receptor here comes from a human donor with classical Hodgkin lymphoma.

V and J are TRBV6-5 and TRBJ2-7, with TRBD1 matching over 9 bases. The CDR3 has 13 amino acids. The V and J ends lost 7 bases and 4 bases, in that order; junction bases with no gene match: 5. The germline V gene encodes CDR1 MNHEY and CDR2 SVGAGI. CDR3 coding DNA: TGTGCCAGCACCCAGGACAGGGGATACGAGCAGTACTTC. Translating it yields CASTQDRGYEQYF.

This clone was observed a few times. CDR3 residues: CASSLGLQGADTQYF. CDR3 nucleotide sequence: TGTGCCAGCAGCTTAGGGCTCCAAGGGGCAGATACGCAGTATTTT. The rearrangement links TRBV7-9 to TRBJ2-3; weak D call: TRBD1 (5 bases). The germline V and J ends were trimmed by 1 base and 4 bases, with 12 bases remaining between them. The CDR3 is made up of 15 amino acids. Germline loops: CDR1 SEHNR, CDR2 FQNEAQ (reference sequence).

CDR3: CASSVIATDTQYF. CDR3 DNA sequence: TGTGCCAGCAGCGTTATCGCTACAGATACGCAGTATTTT. The chain carries TRBV9 and TRBJ2-3, with D unresolved. Germline loops: CDR1 SGDLS, CDR2 YYNGEE. V gave up 2 bases and J gave up 3 bases, with 7 bases separating them. This CDR3 has 13 residues.

This clone was observed once. V usage is TRBV19 and J usage is TRBJ2-1; TRBD2 aligns across 10 bases. From germline, CDR1 is LNHDA and CDR2 SQIVND (reference sequence). There are 14 residues in the CDR3. With 7 bases clipped from V and 6 bases from J, the junction kept 6 bases outside the gene matches. CDR3 sequence: CASKASGGSNEQFF. The CDR3 DNA sequence: TGTGCCAGTAAAGCTAGCGGGGGAAGCAATGAGCAGTTCTTC.

The chain combines TRBV30 with TRBJ2-5; D gene unclear. Trimming took off 2 bases at V and 5 bases at J, with 6 bases between the two ends. The CDR3 extends over 11 amino acids. CDR1 and CDR2 (germline): GTSNPN, SVGIG (reference sequence). The CDR3 DNA follows: TGTGCCTGGAGTCTCATGGAGACCCAGTACTTC. Translated, it gives CAWSLMETQYF.

The V call is TRBV13, the J call TRBJ2-3; perhaps TRBD2 as D (5 bases). The CDR3 loop spans 15 amino acids. The ends were cut back, 5 bases at V and 4 bases at J, with 16 bases in the middle. The germline V gene has CDR1 PRHDT and CDR2 FYEKMQ (reference sequence). The chain's CDR3 is CASSPRGFAADTQYF. CDR3 DNA sequence: TGTGCCAGCAGCCCCCGGGGTTTTGCTGCAGATACGCAGTATTTT.

This chain uses TRBV4-1 with TRBJ1-2, with D possibly TRBD1 on 6 matching bases. Germline loops: CDR1 MGHRA, CDR2 YSYEKL. The germline V and J ends were trimmed by 3 bases and 8 bases, with 13 bases remaining between them. The CDR3 is made up of 13 amino acids. For the CDR3, the DNA is TGCGCCAGCAGCCAGATCGGGGGCTACGGCTACACCTTC. It yields the protein CASSQIGGYGYTF.

V is TRBV14 and J is TRBJ2-5; either TRBD1 or TRBD2 may supply D (7 bases each). V was pared by 4 bases and J by 5 bases, with 26 bases between. The CDR3 loop spans 18 amino acids. Germline V gene data show CDR1 as SGHDN and CDR2 as FVKESK. The CDR3 here is CASSLYRGLRGSVETQYF. DNA for the CDR3: TGTGCCAGCAGCCTTTACAGGGGACTACGGGGGTCCGTTGAGACCCAGTACTTC.

The chain combines TRBV6-1 with TRBJ2-5; tentatively, D is TRBD2 (7 bases). This CDR3 spans 13 amino acids. Germline CDR1 reads MNHNS; CDR2 reads SASEGT. Trimming left V 10 bases short and J 4 bases short, with 16 bases between. In nucleotides, the CDR3 is TGTGCCATCAACGGGGGGCGCGGAGAGACCCAGTACTTC. It encodes CAINGGRGETQYF.

J is TRBJ1-3 and V is TRBV29-1; D is uncertain. The V end was cut by 4 bases, the J end by 0 bases, with 13 bases between. Germline V gene data show CDR1 as SQVTM and CDR2 as ANQGSEA. There are 15 residues in the CDR3. DNA for the CDR3: TGCAGCGTTGGGGATGGGCACAGCTCTGGAAACACCATATATTTT. Protein product: CSVGDGHSSGNTIYF.

This sequence joins TRBV25-1 and TRBJ2-7; 12 bases map to TRBD1. The CDR3 length is 15 residues. After removal of 4 bases from V and 7 bases from J, the junction contained 8 bases not matched to a gene. Per germline, CDR1 MGHDK and CDR2 SYGVNS. This CDR3 is CASSVGTGGPREQYF. CDR3 nucleotides: TGTGCCAGCAGTGTTGGGACAGGGGGCCCGAGGGAGCAGTACTTC.

As DNA, the CDR3 is TGTGCCATCAGTGGTATGCAAGACAGGCCCTACGAGCAGTACTTC. It encodes CAISGMQDRPYEQYF. The chain has TRBV10-3 and TRBJ2-7; weak D call: TRBD1 (6 bases). This CDR3 has 15 amino acids. V was clipped by 4 bases and J by 2 bases, with 15 bases between them. CDR1 ENHRY and CDR2 SYGVKD come from the germline V gene.

This clone was counted a single time. The J gene is TRBJ2-1, the V gene TRBV2; 10 bases line up with TRBD2. Germline V gene sequence: CDR1 SNHLY, CDR2 FYNNEI. Losses at the gene ends were 1 base for V and 2 bases for J; bases not matched to a gene: 5. The CDR3 is 17 residues long. The CDR3 protein is CASSEGSLAGAYNEQFF. In DNA, the CDR3 is TGTGCCAGCAGTGAAGGTTCCCTAGCGGGGGCCTACAATGAGCAGTTCTTC.

The J gene is TRBJ1-2, the V gene TRBV6-1, with D unresolved. V lost 5 bases to trimming and J lost 4 bases, with 2 bases between them. Germline V gene data show CDR1 as MNHNS and CDR2 as SASEGT. The CDR3 is 10 amino acids. The CDR3 reads CASSLYGYTF. The CDR3, as DNA: TGTGCCAGCAGTCTCTATGGCTACACCTTC.

The rearrangement joins TRBV14 to TRBJ2-6, with TRBD1 identical over 7 bases. The CDR3 length is 15 residues. With 0 bases clipped from V and 8 bases from J, the junction kept 4 bases outside the gene matches. Per germline, CDR1 SGHDN and CDR2 FVKESK. The CDR3 region is CASSQEQGETNVLTF. Written as DNA, the CDR3 is TGTGCCAGCAGCCAAGAGCAGGGGGAAACCAACGTCCTGACTTTC.

The rearrangement uses TRBV25-1 and TRBJ2-3, with unresolved D. CDR3 length: 12 amino acids. Germline CDR1 MGHDK, CDR2 SYGVNS. V shed 2 bases and J shed 2 bases, with 2 bases lying between them. CDR3 sequence reads: CASSEPTDTQYF. For the CDR3, the DNA is TGTGCCAGCAGTGAACCCACAGATACGCAGTATTTT.

This clone has more than one count but fewer than ten. The chain joins TRBV2 to TRBJ1-2, with D possibly being TRBD1 (6 bases). The germline V gene encodes CDR1 SNHLY and CDR2 FYNNEI. Trimming cost V 10 bases and J 6 bases, with 21 bases left between them. The CDR3 covers 14 residues. CDR3 sequence: CATPQITGRHGYTF. In DNA, the CDR3 is TGTGCCACCCCCCAAATAACAGGGAGGCATGGCTACACCTTC. Complete variable domain (other parts from reference TRBV2 and TRBJ1-2): EPEVTQTPSHQVTQMGQEVILRCVPISNHLYFYWYRQILGQKVEFLVSFYNNEISEKSEIFDDQFSVERPDGSNFTLKIRSTKLEDSAMYFCATPQITGRHGYTFGSGTRLTVV.

The chain is built from TRBV11-2 and TRBJ1-3, with 7 bases fitting TRBD1. Trimming at V came to 6 bases and at J to 2 bases, leaving 13 bases not matched to a gene. Germline V gene data show CDR1 as SGHAT and CDR2 as FQNNGV. This CDR3 has 17 amino acids. The CDR3 DNA reads TGTGCCAGCAGTTCGGCCCCACAGGGGCGGGCTGGAAACACCATATATTTT. This translates into CASSSAPQGRAGNTIYF. The variable domain in full, with the rest retrieved from reference TRBV11-2 and TRBJ1-3, is EAGVAQSPRYKIIEKRQSVAFWCNPISGHATLYWYQQILGQGPKLLIQFQNNGVVDDSQLPKDRFSAERLKGVDSTLKIQPAKLEDSAVYLCASSSAPQGRAGNTIYFGEGSWLTVV.

In regard to this clone: The junction departs from germline at one end; a sequencing error may be responsible. The genes are TRBV7-7 and TRBJ2-2, with unresolved D. Germline-derived CDR1 and CDR2 are SSHAT and FNYEAQ (reference sequence). The CDR3 covers 15 residues. CDR3 nucleotides: TGTGCTAGCAGCCCGACCCTACTCCCCACCGGGGAGCTGTTTTTT. Translating gives CASSPTLLPTGELFF.

The chain joins TRBV6-1 to TRBJ2-1, with D perhaps being TRBD1 or TRBD2 (5 bases each). The CDR3 runs 13 residues. Per germline, CDR1 MNHNS and CDR2 SASEGT. V gave up 5 bases and J gave up 10 bases, with 15 bases separating them. The CDR3 loop is CASSPTPRDEQFF. CDR3 nucleotide sequence: TGTGCCAGCAGTCCGACCCCCAGGGACGAGCAGTTCTTC.